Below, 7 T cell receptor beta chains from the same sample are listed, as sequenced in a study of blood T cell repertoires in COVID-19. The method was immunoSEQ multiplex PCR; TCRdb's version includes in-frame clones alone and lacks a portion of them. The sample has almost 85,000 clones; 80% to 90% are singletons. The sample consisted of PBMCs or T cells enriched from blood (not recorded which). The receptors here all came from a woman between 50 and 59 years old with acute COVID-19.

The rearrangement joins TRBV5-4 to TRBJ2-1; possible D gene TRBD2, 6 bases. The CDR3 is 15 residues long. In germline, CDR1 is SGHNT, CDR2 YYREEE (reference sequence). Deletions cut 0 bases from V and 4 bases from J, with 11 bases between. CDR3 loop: CASSLGRDVYNEQFF. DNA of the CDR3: TGTGCCAGCAGCTTGGGGCGGGACGTGTACAATGAGCAGTTCTTC.

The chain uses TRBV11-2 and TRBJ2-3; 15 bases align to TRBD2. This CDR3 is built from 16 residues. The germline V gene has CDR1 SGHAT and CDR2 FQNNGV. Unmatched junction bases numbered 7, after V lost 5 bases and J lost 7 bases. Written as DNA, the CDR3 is TGTGCCAGCAGCGCTAGGACTAGCGGGAGGGTTAATACGCAGTATTTT. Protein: CASSARTSGRVNTQYF. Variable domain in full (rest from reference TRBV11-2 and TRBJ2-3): EAGVAQSPRYKIIEKRQSVAFWCNPISGHATLYWYQQILGQGPKLLIQFQNNGVVDDSQLPKDRFSAERLKGVDSTLKIQPAKLEDSAVYLCASSARTSGRVNTQYFGPGTRLTVL.

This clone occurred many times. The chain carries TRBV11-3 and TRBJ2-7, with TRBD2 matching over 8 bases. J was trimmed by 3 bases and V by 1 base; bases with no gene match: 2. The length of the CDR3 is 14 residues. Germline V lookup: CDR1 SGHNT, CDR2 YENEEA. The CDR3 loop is CASSLVGLGYEQYF. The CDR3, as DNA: TGTGCCAGCAGCTTAGTGGGACTAGGCTACGAGCAGTACTTC. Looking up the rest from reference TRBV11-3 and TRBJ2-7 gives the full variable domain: EAGVVQSPRYKIIEKKQPVAFWCNPISGHNTLYWYLQNLGQGPELLIRYENEEAVDDSQLPKDRFSAERLKGVDSTLKIQPAELGDSAVYLCASSLVGLGYEQYFGPGTRLTVT.

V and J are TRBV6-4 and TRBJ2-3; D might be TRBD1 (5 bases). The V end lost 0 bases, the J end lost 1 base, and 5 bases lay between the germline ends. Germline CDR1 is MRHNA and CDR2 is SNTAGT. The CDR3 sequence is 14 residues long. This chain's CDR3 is CASSDSGRTDTQYF. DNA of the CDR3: TGTGCCAGCAGTGACTCGGGGCGCACAGATACGCAGTATTTT.

Written as DNA, the CDR3 is TGTGCCTGGAGTCAAGACTCGTTTGAGCAGTTCTTC. Its protein is CAWSQDSFEQFF. This chain joins TRBV30 and TRBJ2-1; the D is unclear. Trimming cost V 2 bases and J 9 bases, with 11 bases left between them. The germline CDR1 and CDR2 sequences are GTSNPN and SVGIG (reference sequence). This CDR3 contains 12 residues.

The CDR3 coding sequence is TGCGCCAGCGGATCGCCCGGGGGGGATACGAACGAGCAGTACTTC. The encoded protein is CASGSPGGDTNEQYF. The V gene is TRBV10-2, the J gene TRBJ2-7, with 8 bases fitting TRBD2. The V segment lost 8 bases and the J segment 5 bases; nucleotides outside the gene matches: 14. The CDR3 is made up of 15 amino acids. Germline V gives CDR1 WSHSY, CDR2 SAAADI.

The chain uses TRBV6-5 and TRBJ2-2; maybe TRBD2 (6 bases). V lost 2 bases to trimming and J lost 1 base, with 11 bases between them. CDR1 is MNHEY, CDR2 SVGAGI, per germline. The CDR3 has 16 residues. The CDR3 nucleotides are TGTGCCAGCAGTTACCCGATGGGACTGAACACCGGGGAGCTGTTTTTT. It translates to CASSYPMGLNTGELFF.